A selection of T cell receptor beta chains follows, all from one sample in a study of cytomegalovirus exposure and HLA in healthy donors. Assay used: immunoSEQ multiplex PCR; TCRdb lists only in-frame clones, some missing. The sample holds fewer than 200,000 clones, almost 80% seen once. The source material was PBMCs. Receptor source: a man aged 35 to 55 in good health and CMV-seropositive. CDR3s include the opening cysteine and the closing phenylalanine or tryptophan. A D gene is named only where the DNA matches it firmly. The listing skips clone size in some rows; elsewhere it reads once, few, many or a size class.

J,size,V,D,CDR3,DNA
TRBJ2-7,.,TRBV5-5,.,CASSLVGRAHEQYF,TGTGCCAGCAGCTTGGTCGGCAGGGCCCACGAGCAGTACTTC
TRBJ2-2,.,TRBV5-1,TRBD2,CASSSPGGGELFF,TGCGCCAGCAGCTCCCCGGGAGGCGGGGAGCTGTTTTTT
TRBJ2-1,.,TRBV5-1,TRBD1,CASTTGQGQREQFF,TGCGCCAGCACTACCGGACAGGGTCAGCGGGAGCAGTTCTTC
TRBJ2-1,.,TRBV29-1,.,CSVEEVTRSGEQFF,TGCAGCGTTGAAGAAGTGACTAGGTCCGGTGAGCAGTTCTTC
TRBJ2-5,once,TRBV29-1,TRBD2,CSVGETSAKETQYF,TGCAGCGTTGGAGAGACTAGCGCCAAAGAGACCCAGTACTTC
TRBJ1-4,few,TRBV5-5,.,CASSGGATNEKLFF,TGTGCCAGCAGCGGGGGGGCAACTAATGAAAAACTGTTTTTT
TRBJ1-5,.,TRBV28,.,CASRQRVWAQHF,TGTGCCAGCCGGCAGCGCGTCTGGGCCCAGCATTTT
TRBJ1-4,.,TRBV7-2,TRBD1,CASSLPGQANEKLFF,TGTGCCAGCAGCTTACCGGGACAGGCTAATGAAAAACTGTTTTTT
TRBJ2-7,.,TRBV6-5,TRBD2,CASSYTSGATYEQYF,TGTGCCAGCAGTTACACTAGCGGGGCCACCTACGAGCAGTACTTC
TRBJ2-1,.,TRBV29-1,TRBD1,CSVDLTGTASNGQFF,TGCAGCGTAGACCTGACAGGGACGGCGAGCAATGGGCAGTTCTTC
TRBJ2-3,.,TRBV11-3,TRBD2,CASSLDGLAGGEATDTQYF,TGTGCCAGCAGCTTAGATGGACTAGCGGGAGGGGAGGCGACAGATACGCAGTATTTT
TRBJ2-5,.,TRBV9,TRBD2,CASSVGAGVGAQYF,TGTGCCAGCAGCGTAGGAGCGGGAGTGGGAGCCCAGTACTTC
TRBJ2-7,.,TRBV15,.,CATSNDPTGGNEQYF,TGTGCCACCAGCAACGACCCGACGGGGGGCAACGAGCAGTACTTC
TRBJ2-7,.,TRBV7-9,TRBD2,CSSSLGLAGGSVQYF,TGTTCCAGCAGCTTAGGACTAGCGGGAGGCTCGGTGCAGTACTTC
TRBJ1-5,.,TRBV30,.,CAWSVRSQPQHF,TGTGCCTGGAGTGTCCGGAGTCAGCCCCAGCATTTT
TRBJ2-7,.,TRBV5-4,.,CASSSQRGEQYF,TGTGCCAGCAGCTCACAACGTGGCGAGCAGTACTTC
TRBJ2-7,.,TRBV5-6,TRBD1,CASSLQGTGVGEQYF,TGTGCCAGCAGCTTACAAGGGACAGGGGTTGGTGAGCAGTACTTC
TRBJ2-7,.,TRBV10-3,TRBD2,CAISGGGDSYEQYF,TGTGCCATCAGTGGTGGGGGGGACTCTTACGAGCAGTACTTC
TRBJ1-5,.,TRBV25-1,TRBD1,CASAEGTAGQPQHF,TGTGCCAGCGCTGAGGGGACAGCTGGGCAGCCCCAGCATTTT
TRBJ2-2,.,TRBV7-3,.,CASSLNGNTGELFF,TGTGCCAGCAGCTTAAACGGGAACACCGGGGAGCTGTTTTTT
TRBJ2-1,.,TRBV9,.,CASSSQDRSGEQFF,TGTGCCAGCAGCTCCCAGGATAGAAGCGGTGAGCAGTTCTTC
TRBJ2-3,few,TRBV4-1,TRBD2,CASSQVGLAGLVSTDTQYF,TGCGCCAGCAGCCAAGTGGGACTAGCGGGGCTTGTTAGCACAGATACGCAGTATTTT
TRBJ2-3,.,TRBV7-3,.,CASSLTYRAADTQYF,TGTGCCAGCAGCTTAACTTACAGGGCGGCAGATACGCAGTATTTT
TRBJ1-1,few,TRBV5-1,.,CASSQGPGRNTEAFF,TGCGCCAGCAGCCAGGGACCCGGGAGGAACACTGAAGCTTTCTTT
TRBJ2-1,.,TRBV5-4,TRBD2,CASSSSGSPYNEQFF,TGTGCCAGCAGCTCCAGCGGGAGCCCCTACAATGAGCAGTTCTTC
TRBJ1-1,.,TRBV5-1,.,CASSFSGSYEAFF,TGCGCCAGCAGCTTTAGCGGCTCCTATGAAGCTTTCTTT
TRBJ2-7,.,TRBV29-1,TRBD2,CSTLRGLAGVSYEQYF,TGCAGCACCTTGCGCGGGCTAGCGGGAGTGTCCTACGAGCAGTACTTC
TRBJ2-5,.,TRBV6-5,.,CASSSPGGAETQYF,TGTGCCAGCAGTTCTCCCGGTGGAGCGGAGACCCAGTACTTC
TRBJ2-3,.,TRBV5-1,TRBD1,CASSLGDRITSTDTQYF,TGCGCCAGCAGCTTGGGGGACAGAATTACTAGCACAGATACGCAGTATTTT
TRBJ2-5,.,TRBV7-3,.,CASSFQGREETQYF,TGTGCCAGCAGCTTCCAGGGGCGCGAAGAGACCCAGTACTTC
TRBJ2-3,.,TRBV7-3,TRBD2,CASSLSGSDTQYF,TGTGCCAGCAGCTTGAGCGGGAGTGATACGCAGTATTTT
TRBJ2-7,.,TRBV18,TRBD1,CASSPPSRGPNEQYF,TGTGCCAGCTCACCACCGTCCAGGGGGCCCAACGAGCAGTACTTC
TRBJ2-1,.,TRBV7-3,TRBD2,CASSLTGGTSYDEQFF,TGTGCCAGCAGCTTGACGGGAGGCACCTCCTACGATGAGCAGTTCTTC
TRBJ2-2,few,TRBV11-3,.,CASSYRRTGELFF,TGTGCCAGCAGCTACCGGAGGACCGGGGAGCTGTTTTTT
TRBJ2-4,.,TRBV6-5,TRBD2,CASSWTSKNIQYF,TGTGCCAGCAGTTGGACTAGCAAAAACATTCAGTACTTC
TRBJ2-6,.,TRBV4-2,.,CASSRSPGTLTTSGANVLTF,TGTGCCAGCAGCCGGTCCCCCGGGACTCTCACCACCTCTGGGGCCAACGTCCTGACTTTC
TRBJ2-7,once,TRBV5-1,TRBD2,CASSLESSGAYEQYF,TGCGCCAGCAGCTTGGAGTCTAGCGGGGCCTACGAGCAGTACTTC
TRBJ2-6,.,TRBV28,.,CASSNQGSGANVLTF,TGTGCCAGCAGCAACCAGGGTTCTGGGGCCAACGTCCTGACTTTC
TRBJ2-7,few,TRBV28,TRBD1,CASSHGQGISYEQYF,TGTGCCAGCAGTCACGGACAGGGAATATCCTACGAGCAGTACTTC
TRBJ2-7,.,TRBV5-4,TRBD2,CASSLGRGREYEQYF,TGTGCCAGCAGCTTGGGTCGCGGGAGGGAATACGAGCAGTACTTC
TRBJ2-7,.,TRBV10-2,.,CASREDAGFYEQYF,TGCGCCAGCAGGGAGGACGCAGGTTTCTACGAGCAGTACTTC
TRBJ1-2,.,TRBV28,TRBD1,CASSEFGTGLGTF,TGTGCCAGCAGCGAATTCGGGACAGGTTTGGGCACCTTC
TRBJ2-7,.,TRBV10-3,.,CAISGGNEQYF,TGTGCCATCAGTGGAGGGAACGAGCAGTACTTC
TRBJ2-5,.,TRBV28,TRBD1,CASSSGQFQETQYF,TGTGCCAGCAGTTCGGGACAGTTCCAAGAGACCCAGTACTTC
TRBJ2-7,.,TRBV5-1,.,CASSGGTEPYEQYF,TGCGCCAGCAGCGGCGGGACAGAGCCCTACGAGCAGTACTTC
TRBJ2-7,.,TRBV5-1,TRBD1,CASSFVGQGGEQYF,TGCGCCAGCAGCTTCGTTGGACAGGGCGGCGAGCAGTACTTC
TRBJ2-1,.,TRBV6-5,.,CASRPSQGREFF,TGTGCCAGCAGGCCGTCACAGGGAAGGGAGTTCTTC
TRBJ2-2,.,TRBV5-1,TRBD1,CASSPLGAGGSGELFF,TGCGCCAGCAGCCCCTTAGGGGCAGGGGGATCCGGGGAGCTGTTTTTT
TRBJ1-2,.,TRBV18,TRBD1,CASSPPLQGALHGYTF,TGTGCCAGCTCACCACCGTTACAGGGGGCATTACACGGCTACACCTTC
TRBJ2-2,.,TRBV28,TRBD1,CASSTDRGRNTGELFF,TGTGCCAGCAGTACCGACAGGGGACGGAACACCGGGGAGCTGTTTTTT
TRBJ1-1,.,TRBV7-9,TRBD1,CASSLRQGKGVTEAFF,TGTGCCAGCAGCTTGAGACAGGGAAAGGGGGTCACTGAAGCTTTCTTT